One sample yielded the 8 T cell receptor beta chains listed below, sequenced in a study of cytomegalovirus exposure and HLA in healthy donors. Primers for the PCR totalled 60 Vbeta and 13 Jbeta. Using immunoSEQ multiplex PCR, the repertoire was profiled, and TCRdb retains in-frame clones only, with some absent. The repertoire holds under 200,000 clones, with less than 85% as singletons. Sequencing used PBMCs. Receptors were obtained from a man aged 35 to 55 in good health and CMV-seronegative.

This chain links TRBV6-5 with TRBJ1-6, with 9 nucleotides matching TRBD1. With 6 bases clipped from V and 10 bases from J, the junction kept 10 bases outside the gene matches. This CDR3 has 15 residues. Germline-derived CDR1 and CDR2 are MNHEY and SVGAGI. DNA for the CDR3: TGTGCCAGCAGAAGAACCGGGACAGGGACCTCACCCCTCCACTTT. Amino acid sequence: CASRRTGTGTSPLHF.

This clone was counted a few times. The chain carries TRBV9 and TRBJ2-3; possible D gene TRBD2, 7 bases. Per the germline V gene, CDR1 is SGDLS and CDR2 is YYNGEE. Between the trimmed V and J ends, which lost 6 bases and 2 bases, there was a span of 13 bases. The CDR3 is made up of 14 amino acids. CDR3 sequence: CASTKGGDTDTQYF. Here the CDR3 DNA reads TGTGCCAGCACCAAAGGGGGGGACACAGATACGCAGTATTTT.

In this sample, this clone turned up once. J is TRBJ1-1 and V is TRBV18; TRBD1 matches at 8 bases. With 6 bases clipped from V and 4 bases from J, the junction kept 13 bases outside the gene matches. The CDR3 is made up of 16 amino acids. CDR1 is KGHSH and CDR2 is LQKENI in the germline V gene. Here the CDR3 reads CASSPDRVGKGTEAFF. The DNA of the CDR3 is TGTGCCAGCTCCCCGGACAGGGTTGGGAAGGGCACTGAAGCTTTCTTT.

The V and J genes are TRBV30 and TRBJ2-7; D is undetermined. Trimming removed 3 bases at V and 0 bases at J, with 6 bases between. CDR1 and CDR2 (germline): GTSNPN, SVGIG (reference sequence). This CDR3 is built from 12 residues. The CDR3 DNA reads TGTGCCTGGAGCATCATCTCCTACGAGCAGTACTTC. This gives the protein CAWSIISYEQYF.

The chain uses TRBV6-5 and TRBJ1-3; D is ambiguous. From germline, CDR1 is MNHEY and CDR2 SVGAGI. There are 13 residues in the CDR3. CDR3 loop: CATLTSRGNTIYF. The CDR3 region has the DNA TGTGCTACGTTGACAAGTCGAGGAAACACCATATATTTT.

The table lists this clone with a count of one. This sequence joins TRBV7-6 and TRBJ2-7; 10 bases line up with TRBD1. The CDR3 covers 13 residues. After removal of 4 bases from V and 5 bases from J, the junction contained 2 bases not matched to a gene. Per germline, CDR1 SGHVS and CDR2 FNYEAQ. This CDR3 reads CASSWDRGNEQYF. CDR3 nucleotides: TGTGCCAGCAGCTGGGACAGGGGAAACGAGCAGTACTTC.

The rearrangement links TRBV21-1 to TRBJ1-2; no check of the table's D call, TRBD1, against the DNA was made. TRBV21-1 is termed a pseudogene. This CDR3 is 16 amino acids long. The CDR3 sequence: CASSKYDRAGTFGYTF. The CDR3 region has the DNA TGTGCCAGCAGCAAATATGACAGGGCGGGCACCTTTGGCTACACCTTC.

The CDR3 loop is CASSLGGGRELFF. DNA for the CDR3: TGTGCCAGCAGCTTGGGGGGGGGCCGGGAGCTGTTTTTT. The rearrangement uses TRBV5-6 and TRBJ2-2; D perhaps matches TRBD2 (7 bases). From germline, CDR1 is SGHDT and CDR2 YYEEEE. Trimming removed 0 bases at V and 9 bases at J, with 9 bases between. This CDR3 has 13 amino acids. Full variable domain (rest looked up from reference TRBV5-6 and TRBJ2-2): DAGVTQSPTHLIKTRGQQVTLRCSPKSGHDTVSWYQQALGQGPQFIFQYYEEEERQRGNFPDRFSGHQFPNYSSELNVNALLLGDSALYLCASSLGGGRELFFGEGSRLTVL.